This T cell receptor beta chain is drawn from a study of spatial heterogeneity in lung cancer. Indicated time point: sample taken at primary tumor resection. Whole RNA obtained from tumor, nontumor lung or frozen PBMC underwent sequencing without sorting. Patients with untreated early-stage non-small cell lung cancer, numbering some 72, were the donors. Trimming stripped 5 bases from V and 5 bases from J, with 15 bases between. CDR1 is SEHNR, CDR2 FQNEAQ, per germline (reference sequence). The CDR3 loop spans 14 amino acids. This clonotype was seen more than once but under ten times. Its antigen is as yet unknown. The study, taken as a whole, reports: Blood showed ubiquitous tumor TCRs more often at resection than at routine follow-up.

The library protocol tagged each TCR cDNA with a unique molecular identifier. One entry per CDR3 protein results from TCRdb running MiXCR on the 5' RACE reads. The repertoire holds tens of thousands of distinct CDR3 sequences, with about 4.6% as singletons. The J gene is TRBJ1-2, the V gene TRBV7-9, with D possibly matching TRBD1 (6 bases). The clonotype originates from a male donor with early-stage non-small cell lung cancer. Sequencing used PBMCs, obtained at surgery. The CDR3, as DNA: TGTGCCAGCAGCCGCCTTGGGCAGGGGTATGGCTACACCTTC. Protein: CASSRLGQGYGYTF.